This TCR beta chain was sequenced in a study of blood T cells in healthy people across ages. This clonotype was seen a few times. Antigen unknown. A J-beta primer mix and a sample-barcoded 5' primer were used in a second PCR of about 6 to 12 cycles. MiXCR, applied by TCRdb to the 5' RACE reads, yields one record per CDR3 protein. The sample lists 780,000 or so distinct CDR3 sequences, around 50% occurring once. Broader study findings: Per million T cells, the diversity of TCR beta decreased roughly linearly as age advanced. Diversity estimates from one million T cells were considered underestimates. Bulk PBMC profiling left naive and antigen-experienced comparisons inconclusive.

This CDR3 has 13 residues. V lost 1 base to trimming and J lost 6 bases, with 7 bases between them. Per the germline V gene, CDR1 is DFQATT and CDR2 is SNEGSKA (reference sequence). The sample taken for sequencing was blood. The chain combines TRBV20-1 with TRBJ1-6; D unresolved. The source is a man aged 35-49 years in good health. The CDR3 sequence is CSARGLVNSPLHF. Written as DNA, the CDR3 is TGCAGTGCTAGAGGCCTAGTTAATTCACCCCTCCACTTT.